Shown below are 18 T cell receptor beta chains from a single sample sequenced in a study of cytomegalovirus exposure and HLA in healthy donors. PCR was performed using 60 Vbeta and 13 Jbeta primers. Using immunoSEQ multiplex PCR, the repertoire was profiled, and TCRdb retains in-frame clones only, with some absent. The sample holds 100,000 to 150,000 clones, approximately 75% seen once. Sequenced input: PBMCs. The receptors originated from a man aged 25-45 years in good health and CMV-seronegative.

For the CDR3, the DNA is TGTGCAAGTCGCTTAGTTCGAGAAACCGGGACAGGGTATGGCTACACCTTC. It encodes CASRLVRETGTGYGYTF. The chain is built from TRBV12-2 and TRBJ1-2; the table gives TRBD1 as D, unverified against the DNA. TRBV12-2 is deemed a pseudogene. This CDR3 contains 17 residues.

This clone has just a few counts. The chain links TRBV7-9 to TRBJ2-3; no firm D call. V dropped 1 base and J dropped 2 bases, with 7 bases sitting between them. CDR1 SEHNR and CDR2 FQNEAQ come from the germline V gene (reference sequence). The CDR3 extends over 14 amino acids. The chain's CDR3 is CASSLEPPTDTQYF. The CDR3 nucleotides are TGTGCCAGCAGCTTAGAGCCCCCCACAGATACGCAGTATTTT.

This clone was counted only a few times. The chain joins TRBV15 to TRBJ2-3, with TRBD1 matching 8 bases. Germline loops: CDR1 LNHNV, CDR2 YYDKDF (reference sequence). This CDR3 has 18 amino acids. Trimming cost V 0 bases and J 4 bases; bases outside gene matches: 12. The CDR3 DNA follows: TGTGCCACCAGCAGAGACGCCAGGACAGGGAGTCTAGCAGATACGCAGTATTTT. Translating gives CATSRDARTGSLADTQYF.

V is TRBV2 and J is TRBJ2-5; 9 nucleotides align to TRBD2. Trimming took 6 bases from V and 6 from J; bases not matched to a gene: 11. The CDR3 runs 15 residues. The germline gives CDR1 SNHLY, CDR2 FYNNEI. This chain's CDR3 is CASSDRAGGGKTQYF. Written as DNA, the CDR3 is TGTGCCAGCAGCGATCGAGCGGGGGGCGGAAAGACCCAGTACTTC.

The rearrangement uses TRBV9 and TRBJ1-6; 8 positions agree with TRBD1. The ends lost 0 bases at V and 8 bases at J; junction bases unmatched: 7. This CDR3 contains 16 residues. Germline CDR1 is SGDLS and CDR2 is YYNGEE. CDR3 coding DNA: TGTGCCAGCAGCGTAGTGATGGGACAGGCTCATTCACCCCTCCACTTT. This translates into CASSVVMGQAHSPLHF.

This chain joins TRBV28 and TRBJ1-1; 9 bases fit TRBD1. This CDR3 has 14 residues. Unmatched junction bases numbered 6, after V lost 5 bases and J lost 5 bases. The germline V gene encodes CDR1 MDHEN and CDR2 SYDVKM. Here the CDR3 DNA reads TGTGCCAGCAGTCTCCCTGACAGGGGGACTGAAGCTTTCTTT. Its translation is CASSLPDRGTEAFF.

In DNA, the CDR3 is TGTGCCAGCAGCGCAGCGGGGAACACAGATACGCAGTATTTT. Translating it yields CASSAAGNTDTQYF. The chain employs TRBV5-5 and TRBJ2-3; TRBD2 aligns across 7 bases. J gave up 2 bases and V 4 bases, and 4 bases lay outside the gene matches. Germline V gives CDR1 SGHKS, CDR2 YYEKEE (reference sequence). This CDR3 is built from 14 residues.

This clone was seen a few times. The V gene is TRBV18, the J gene TRBJ2-7; D is unclear. Trimming shortened V by 2 bases and J by 1 base, and 12 bases separated the two germline ends. Germline lookup yields CDR1 KGHSH and CDR2 LQKENI. The CDR3 has 15 amino acids. The CDR3 nucleotides are TGTGCCAGCTCACCAAGGTTACAGAGTTCCTACGAGCAGTACTTC. Amino acid sequence: CASSPRLQSSYEQYF.

A few counts support this clone. The genes are TRBV5-4 and TRBJ2-7, with TRBD1 matching over 8 bases. Germline assignment: CDR1 SGHNT and CDR2 YYREEE (reference sequence). With V trimmed by 4 bases and J by 0 bases, 6 bases remained unmatched. The CDR3 is made up of 15 amino acids. CDR3 nucleotide sequence: TGTGCCAGCAGCCTCCACACAGGGGGCTCCTACGAGCAGTACTTC. This sequence encodes CASSLHTGGSYEQYF.

The V gene is TRBV30, the J gene TRBJ1-3, with a possible D match to TRBD1 (6 bases). Per germline, CDR1 GTSNPN and CDR2 SVGIG (reference sequence). The CDR3 is 17 amino acids. V lost 1 base to trimming and J lost 0 bases, with 16 bases between them. The CDR3 loop is CAWSATGTLYSGNTIYF. The CDR3 nucleotides are TGTGCCTGGAGTGCTACAGGGACCCTTTACTCTGGAAACACCATATATTTT.

V is TRBV14 and J is TRBJ1-6; no firm D call. The CDR3 loop spans 14 amino acids. CDR1 is SGHDN, CDR2 FVKESK, per germline. The germline V and J ends were trimmed by 1 base and 10 bases, with 11 bases remaining between them. CDR3 bases: TGTGCCAGCAGCCAAGTCGGGGAGAACTCACCCCTCCACTTT. This sequence encodes CASSQVGENSPLHF. Variable domain in full (rest from reference TRBV14 and TRBJ1-6): EAGVTQFPSHSVIEKGQTVTLRCDPISGHDNLYWYRRVMGKEIKFLLHFVKESKQDESGMPNNRFLAERTGGTYSTLKVQPAELEDSGVYFCASSQVGENSPLHFGNGTRLTVT.

The DNA of the CDR3 is TGCGCCAGCAGCTCTTTTGGGACAGGGGGCAATGAAAAACTGTTTTTT. Residues: CASSSFGTGGNEKLFF. This chain links TRBV5-1 with TRBJ1-4, with TRBD1 matching over 12 bases. The junction had 5 bases not matched to a gene; V was cut back by 3 bases and J by 5 bases. This CDR3 is 16 amino acids long. Germline V gene sequence: CDR1 SGHRS, CDR2 YFSETQ.

The V call is TRBV19, the J call TRBJ2-6, with D tentatively TRBD2 (5 bases). The V gene's germline CDR1 is LNHDA and CDR2 SQIVND (reference sequence). V dropped 5 bases and J dropped 0 bases, with 5 bases sitting between them. The CDR3 totals 14 residues. CDR3 bases: TGTGCCAGTAGTCGGGGCTCTGGGGCCAACGTCCTGACTTTC. Amino acids: CASSRGSGANVLTF.

The chain has TRBV19 and TRBJ1-2, with TRBD1 identical over 9 bases. CDR1 is LNHDA, CDR2 SQIVND, per germline (reference sequence). With V trimmed by 4 bases and J by 2 bases, 2 bases remained unmatched. The length of the CDR3 is 14 residues. The chain's CDR3 is CASSRDRGNYGYTF. In DNA, the CDR3 is TGTGCCAGTAGTAGAGACAGGGGGAACTATGGCTACACCTTC.

The chain joins TRBV6-5 to TRBJ1-5; D unclear. Trimming shortened V by 8 bases and J by 0 bases, and 14 bases separated the two germline ends. Germline CDR1 MNHEY, CDR2 SVGAGI. The CDR3 length is 15 residues. The CDR3 region is CASSPVRYSNQPQHF. In DNA form, the CDR3 reads TGTGCCAGCTCCCCCGTCCGGTATAGCAATCAGCCCCAGCATTTT.

The rearrangement joins TRBV7-9 to TRBJ1-1; the D gene is possibly TRBD1 (5 bases). This CDR3 is built from 15 residues. V lost 1 base and J 3 bases, leaving 12 bases between the germline ends. Per germline, CDR1 SEHNR and CDR2 FQNEAQ (reference sequence). Here the CDR3 reads CASSLESWGDTEAFF. CDR3 nucleotides: TGTGCCAGCAGCTTAGAAAGTTGGGGGGACACTGAAGCTTTCTTT. The full variable domain, its missing parts supplied by reference TRBV7-9 and TRBJ1-1, is DTGVSQNPRHKITKRGQNVTFRCDPISEHNRLYWYRQTLGQGPEFLTYFQNEAQLEKSRLLSDRFSAERPKGSFSTLEIQRTEQGDSAMYLCASSLESWGDTEAFFGQGTRLTVV.

This chain links TRBV25-1 with TRBJ1-2; the D gene is possibly TRBD1 (5 bases). The germline V and J ends were trimmed by 4 bases and 3 bases, with 12 bases remaining between them. CDR1 and CDR2 from the germline V gene are MGHDK and SYGVNS. The CDR3 is made up of 14 amino acids. The CDR3 DNA reads as TGTGCCAGCAGTGGTGGGGCGCAGGACTATGGCTACACCTTC. Encoded protein: CASSGGAQDYGYTF.

The J gene is TRBJ1-2, the V gene TRBV19; no reliable D call. Trimming stripped 3 bases from V and 1 base from J, with 9 bases between. From germline, CDR1 is LNHDA and CDR2 SQIVND (reference sequence). The CDR3 contains 14 residues. The CDR3 region is CASSIRCFNYGYTF. CDR3 bases: TGTGCCAGTAGTATTCGTTGTTTTAACTATGGCTACACCTTC.